Below are 5 T cell receptor beta chains sequenced from a single sample in a study of OX40 agonist ivuxolimab in advanced cancers. Sequencing was performed with immunoSEQ multiplex PCR; in TCRdb, only in-frame clones are kept and a portion is missing. The data hold 65,000 to 85,000 clones, with under 95% observed a single time. Sequenced material: CD4+ or CD8+ T cells sorted from blood, taken in a trial of the OX40 agonist ivuxolimab. The receptors here all came from an adult with an advanced solid tumor such as melanoma, head and neck, liver or kidney cancer.

In DNA, the CDR3 is TGTGCCAGCAGCTCATGGGACACCTATAATTCACCCCTCCACTTT. This encodes CASSSWDTYNSPLHF. The chain recombines TRBV11-2 with TRBJ1-6; D might be TRBD1 (6 bases). The CDR3 is 15 residues long. Germline CDR1 is SGHAT and CDR2 is FQNNGV. Trimming cost V 4 bases and J 2 bases, with 9 bases left between them.

The chain links TRBV9 to TRBJ2-5, with a weak D call TRBD1 (6 bases). This CDR3 has 15 amino acids. Germline CDR1 and CDR2: SGDLS and YYNGEE. Trimming pared 0 bases from V and 2 bases from J, leaving 11 bases between. CDR3 coding DNA: TGTGCCAGCAGCGTAGCGGGACAAGTACAAGAGACCCAGTACTTC. It translates to CASSVAGQVQETQYF.

The chain employs TRBV7-3 and TRBJ2-3; D is possibly TRBD2 (5 bases). The CDR3 covers 16 residues. Germline assignment: CDR1 SGHTA and CDR2 FQGTGA. Trimming left V 2 bases short and J 3 bases short, with 15 bases between. CDR3 loop: CASSLGLAARTDTQYF. The CDR3 DNA is TGTGCCAGCAGCTTAGGCCTAGCAGCGCGGACAGATACGCAGTATTTT.

V is TRBV27 and J is TRBJ1-1; D may be TRBD1 (5 bases). The V end lost 5 bases, the J end lost 4 bases, and 8 bases lay between the germline ends. Germline V lookup: CDR1 MNHEY, CDR2 SMNVEV (reference sequence). The CDR3 totals 12 residues. CDR3 amino acids: CASSQGATEAFF. The CDR3, as DNA: TGTGCCAGCAGTCAGGGAGCCACTGAAGCTTTCTTT.

This clone came up a few times. The rearrangement joins TRBV28 to TRBJ1-2, with D maybe TRBD1 (6 bases). Germline V gene data show CDR1 as MDHEN and CDR2 as SYDVKM. With 2 bases removed from V and 4 bases from J, the gap between germline ends came to 11 bases. The CDR3 length is 14 residues. The CDR3 spells CASSLQGFGYGYTF. The CDR3 region has the DNA TGTGCCAGCAGTTTACAGGGGTTTGGCTATGGCTACACCTTC.